In this sample, the clone carrying this T cell receptor beta chain turned up a few times. Its antigen is currently unknown. Populations obtained by sorting all exceeded 95% purity. This record belongs to a study of beta chain features in type 1 diabetes. Study as a whole: Age, gender, cell numbers and subset yield matched between patients and controls.

V was clipped by 2 bases and J by 1 base; unmatched bases: 8. Germline-derived CDR1 and CDR2 are SGHVS and FQNEAQ. The CDR3 length is 16 residues. TCRB transcripts that were expressed got sequenced, as all of the isolated RNA had been reverse transcribed. Assay used: immunoSEQ multiplex PCR; TCRdb lists only in-frame clones, some missing. This repertoire shows a few hundred thousand clones, over 7.5% found once; its top ten account for 0.034%. Findings and caveats of the study: Compared with healthy donors, patients appeared to share more similar naive, central memory and regulatory TCRB repertoires.

The sequenced material came from naive CD4+ T cells from blood. V is TRBV7-8 and J is TRBJ2-7; 7 nucleotides agree with TRBD1. This sequence originates from a woman younger than 35 in good health. DNA for the CDR3: TGTGCCAGCAGCTTAATTGGACAGGACGGATCCTACGAGCAGTACTTC. This gives the protein CASSLIGQDGSYEQYF.